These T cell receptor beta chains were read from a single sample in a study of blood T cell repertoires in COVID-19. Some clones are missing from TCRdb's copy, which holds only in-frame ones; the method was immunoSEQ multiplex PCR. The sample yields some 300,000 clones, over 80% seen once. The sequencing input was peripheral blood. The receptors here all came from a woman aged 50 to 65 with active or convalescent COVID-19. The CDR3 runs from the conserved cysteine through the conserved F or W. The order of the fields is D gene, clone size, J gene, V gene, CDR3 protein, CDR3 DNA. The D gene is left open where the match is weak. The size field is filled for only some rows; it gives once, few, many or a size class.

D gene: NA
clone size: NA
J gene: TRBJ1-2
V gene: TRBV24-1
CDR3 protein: CATSDLLGGYTF
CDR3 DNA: TGTGCCACCAGTGATCTTCTAGGAGGCTACACCTTC

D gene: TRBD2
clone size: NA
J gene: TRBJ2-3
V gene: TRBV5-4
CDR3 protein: CASSLGGRAGDTQYF
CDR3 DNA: TGTGCCAGCAGCTTGGGCGGGAGGGCCGGAGATACGCAGTATTTT

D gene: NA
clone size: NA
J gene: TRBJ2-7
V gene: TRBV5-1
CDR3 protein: CASSLAPGGTEQYF
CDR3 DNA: TGCGCCAGCAGCTTGGCGCCAGGGGGGACCGAGCAGTACTTC

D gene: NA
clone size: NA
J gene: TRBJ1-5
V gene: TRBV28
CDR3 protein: CASDKALQPQHF
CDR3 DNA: TGTGCCAGCGACAAGGCACTCCAGCCCCAGCATTTT

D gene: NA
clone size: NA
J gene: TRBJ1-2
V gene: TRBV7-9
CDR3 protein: CASSPRTYGYTF
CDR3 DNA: TGTGCCAGCAGCCCTAGGACTTATGGCTACACCTTC

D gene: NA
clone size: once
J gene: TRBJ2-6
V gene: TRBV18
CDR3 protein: CASSPKSSGANVLTF
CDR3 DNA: TGTGCCAGCTCACCTAAGAGCTCTGGGGCCAACGTCCTGACTTTC

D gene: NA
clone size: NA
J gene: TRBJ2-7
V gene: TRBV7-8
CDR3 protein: CASSPQAIPYEQYF
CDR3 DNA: TGTGCCAGCAGCCCCCAAGCCATTCCCTACGAGCAGTACTTC

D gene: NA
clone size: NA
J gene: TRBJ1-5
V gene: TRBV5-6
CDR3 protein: CASSLGQINQPQHF
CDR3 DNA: TGTGCCAGCAGCCTTGGACAAATCAATCAGCCCCAGCATTTT

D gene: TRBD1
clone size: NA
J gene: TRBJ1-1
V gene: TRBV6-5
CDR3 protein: CASSPRTGHTEAFF
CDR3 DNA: TGTGCCAGCAGTCCCAGGACAGGGCACACTGAAGCTTTCTTT

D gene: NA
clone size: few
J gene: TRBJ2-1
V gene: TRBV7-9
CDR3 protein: CASSPRVSYNEQFF
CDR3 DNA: TGTGCCAGCAGCCCGCGGGTATCCTACAATGAGCAGTTCTTC

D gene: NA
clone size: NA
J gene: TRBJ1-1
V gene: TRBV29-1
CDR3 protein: CSVRPRGSNTEAFF
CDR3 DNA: TGCAGCGTGAGACCCCGGGGGTCGAACACTGAAGCTTTCTTT

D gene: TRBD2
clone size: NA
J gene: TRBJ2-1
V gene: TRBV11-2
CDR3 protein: CASSLGAGGPREQFF
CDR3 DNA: TGTGCCAGCAGCTTAGGGGCGGGAGGGCCTAGGGAGCAGTTCTTC

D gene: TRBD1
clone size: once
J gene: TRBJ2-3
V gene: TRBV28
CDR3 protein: CASSPLGTGADTQYF
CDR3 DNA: TGTGCCAGCAGTCCCCTGGGGACAGGGGCAGATACGCAGTATTTT

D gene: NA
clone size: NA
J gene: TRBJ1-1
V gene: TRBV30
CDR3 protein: CAWSTRVTEAFF
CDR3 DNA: TGTGCCTGGAGTACCAGGGTTACTGAAGCTTTCTTT

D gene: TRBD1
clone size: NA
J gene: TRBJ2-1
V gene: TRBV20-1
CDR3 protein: CSASWDRVRSYNEQFF
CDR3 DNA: TGCAGTGCTAGTTGGGACAGGGTAAGGTCCTACAATGAGCAGTTCTTC

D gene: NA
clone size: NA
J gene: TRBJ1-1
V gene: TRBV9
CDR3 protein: CASSRGRNTEAFF
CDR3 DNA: TGTGCCAGCAGCCGTGGGAGGAACACTGAAGCTTTCTTT

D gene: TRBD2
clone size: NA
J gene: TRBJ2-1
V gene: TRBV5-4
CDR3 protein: CASSPVPSGRAGPNNEQFF
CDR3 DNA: TGTGCCAGCAGCCCCGTGCCTAGCGGGAGGGCCGGGCCTAACAATGAGCAGTTCTTC

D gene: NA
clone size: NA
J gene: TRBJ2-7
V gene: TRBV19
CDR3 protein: CATRGPTYEQYF
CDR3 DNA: TGTGCCACCAGGGGACCCACCTACGAGCAGTACTTC

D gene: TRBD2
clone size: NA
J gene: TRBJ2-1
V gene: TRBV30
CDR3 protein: CACQQGTSGRHTYNEQFF
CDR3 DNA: TGTGCCTGTCAGCAGGGGACTAGCGGGAGACATACCTACAATGAGCAGTTCTTC

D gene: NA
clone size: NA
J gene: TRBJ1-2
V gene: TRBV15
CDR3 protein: CATSRDWDWNYGYTF
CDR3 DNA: TGTGCCACCAGCAGAGATTGGGACTGGAACTATGGCTACACCTTC

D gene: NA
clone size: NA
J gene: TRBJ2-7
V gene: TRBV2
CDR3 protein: CASGSGLPFEQYF
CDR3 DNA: TGTGCCAGCGGATCGGGACTCCCCTTCGAGCAGTACTTC

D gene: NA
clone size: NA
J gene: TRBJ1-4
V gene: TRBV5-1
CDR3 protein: CASSLQRPGVGSEKLFF
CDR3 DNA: TGCGCCAGCAGCTTGCAGCGGCCGGGGGTAGGGTCTGAAAAACTGTTTTTT

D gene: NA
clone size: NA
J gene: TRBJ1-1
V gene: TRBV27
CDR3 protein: CASILSRGNTEAFF
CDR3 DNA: TGTGCCAGCATTTTATCACGCGGGAACACTGAAGCTTTCTTT

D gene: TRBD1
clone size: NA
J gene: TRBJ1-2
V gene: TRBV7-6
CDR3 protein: CASSPRTGGTNYGYTF
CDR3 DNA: TGTGCCAGCAGCCCCCGGACAGGGGGTACAAACTATGGCTACACCTTC

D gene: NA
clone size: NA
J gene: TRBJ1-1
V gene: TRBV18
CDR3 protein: CASSAGENRVNPNTEAFF
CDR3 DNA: TGTGCCAGCTCAGCGGGGGAGAATAGGGTGAATCCCAACACTGAAGCTTTCTTT

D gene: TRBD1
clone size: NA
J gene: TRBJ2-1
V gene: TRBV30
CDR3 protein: CAWGDRGRLTEQFF
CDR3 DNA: TGTGCCTGGGGGGACAGGGGGCGGTTGACTGAGCAGTTCTTC

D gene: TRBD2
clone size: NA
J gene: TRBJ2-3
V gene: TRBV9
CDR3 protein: CAPHSEREEADTQYF
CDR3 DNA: TGTGCCCCCCACTCCGAGCGGGAGGAGGCAGATACGCAGTATTTT

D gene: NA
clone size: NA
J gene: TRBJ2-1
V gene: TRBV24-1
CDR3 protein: CATSDVTSSMNEQFF
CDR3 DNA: TGTGCCACCAGTGATGTAACTAGTAGTATGAATGAGCAGTTCTTC

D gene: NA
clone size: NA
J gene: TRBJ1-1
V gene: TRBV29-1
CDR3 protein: CSAGGQLNTEAFF
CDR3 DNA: TGCAGCGCTGGAGGACAGCTGAACACTGAAGCTTTCTTT

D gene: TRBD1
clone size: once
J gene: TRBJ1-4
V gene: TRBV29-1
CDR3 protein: CSVLDRGFEKLFF
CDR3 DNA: TGCAGCGTCTTGGACAGGGGGTTTGAAAAACTGTTTTTT

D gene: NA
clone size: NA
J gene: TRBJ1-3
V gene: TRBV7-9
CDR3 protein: CASSAGTSGNTIYF
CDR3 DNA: TGTGCCAGCAGCGCGGGAACGTCTGGAAACACCATATATTTT

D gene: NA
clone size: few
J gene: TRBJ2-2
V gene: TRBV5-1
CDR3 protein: CASSLETGYTGELFF
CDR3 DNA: TGCGCCAGCAGCTTGGAGACAGGCTACACCGGGGAGCTGTTTTTT

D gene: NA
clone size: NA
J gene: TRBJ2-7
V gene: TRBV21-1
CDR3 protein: CASSNTRTSGTLPPNRYEQYF
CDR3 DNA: TGTGCCAGCAGCAATACTCGGACTAGCGGGACGTTACCCCCAAATAGATACGAGCAGTACTTC

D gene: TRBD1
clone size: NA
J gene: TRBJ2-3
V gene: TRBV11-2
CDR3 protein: CASSLRDRGADTQYF
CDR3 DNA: TGTGCCAGCAGCTTGAGGGACAGGGGGGCAGATACGCAGTATTTT

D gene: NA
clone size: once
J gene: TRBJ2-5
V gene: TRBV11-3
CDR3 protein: CASSLGGGQETQYF
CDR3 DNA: TGTGCCAGCAGCTTAGGGGGCGGCCAAGAGACCCAGTACTTC

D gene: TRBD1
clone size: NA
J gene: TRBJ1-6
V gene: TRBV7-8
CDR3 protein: CASNSSAGQVQEPLHF
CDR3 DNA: TGTGCCAGCAACTCCTCCGCGGGACAGGTCCAAGAACCCCTCCACTTT

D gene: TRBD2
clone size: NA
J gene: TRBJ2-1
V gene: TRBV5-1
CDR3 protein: CASSLGGTSGSSEQFF
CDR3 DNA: TGCGCCAGCAGCTTGGGTGGAACTAGCGGGAGTTCTGAGCAGTTCTTC

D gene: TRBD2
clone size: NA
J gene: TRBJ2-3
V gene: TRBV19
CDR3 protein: CASSKVGLAGADTQYF
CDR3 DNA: TGTGCCAGTAGTAAGGTGGGTCTAGCGGGAGCTGATACGCAGTATTTT

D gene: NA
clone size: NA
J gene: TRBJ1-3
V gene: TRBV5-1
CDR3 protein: CASRRGLTSQGPGNTIYF
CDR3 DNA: TGCGCCAGCAGACGCGGACTAACGTCGCAGGGCCCTGGAAACACCATATATTTT

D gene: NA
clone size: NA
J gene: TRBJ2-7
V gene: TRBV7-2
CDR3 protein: CASSLDYRHYEQYF
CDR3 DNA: TGTGCCAGCAGCTTAGATTACCGACACTACGAGCAGTACTTC